These T cell receptor beta chains were read from a single sample in a study of PD-1 blockade in classical Hodgkin lymphoma. Produced via immunoSEQ multiplex PCR; TCRdb's table is partial and in-frame only. The table shows tens of thousands of clones, with about 70% occurring only once. Sequences were derived from CD4+ T cells from blood, sampled before the fourth cycle of nivolumab. Receptors were obtained from a human donor with classical Hodgkin lymphoma. Each CDR3 is given with its conserved first and last residue. D genes are given only for firm matches. Expanded clones get a size class; other rows say once, few or many, or leave the size out.

d_call j_call clone_size v_call cdr3_nt cdr3_aa
NA TRBJ2-5 NA TRBV10-2 TGCGCCAGCAGTGATCCGGGGGTGTCTGAGACCCAGTACTTC CASSDPGVSETQYF
NA TRBJ1-3 NA TRBV6-5 TGTGCCAGCAGTTACTCGACAAGAGGAAACACCATATATTTT CASSYSTRGNTIYF
NA TRBJ2-7 NA TRBV6-5 TGTGCCAGCAGTGAAATCCGGGCCAAACAGTACTTC CASSEIRAKQYF
NA TRBJ1-1 NA TRBV7-8 TGTGCCAGCAGCTCCTACCGGGCCGTCGGAGGGACTGAAGCTTTCTTT CASSSYRAVGGTEAFF
NA TRBJ1-1 NA TRBV9 TGTGCCAGCAGCGATGAAAACACTGAAGCTTTCTTT CASSDENTEAFF
NA TRBJ1-6 NA TRBV5-6 TGTGCCAGCAGATTTGGGGCGCGCTATAATTCACCCCTCCACTTT CASRFGARYNSPLHF
NA TRBJ1-4 NA TRBV5-4 TGTGCCAGCAGCTTGGGACCGCGAGAGATAGTGAAACTGTTTTTT CASSLGPREIVKLFF
NA TRBJ2-1 NA TRBV25-1 TGTGCCAGCAGTGCATACAATGAGCAGTTCTTC CASSAYNEQFF
NA TRBJ2-3 NA TRBV5-6 TGTGCCAGCAGCGGGTGGGTGGCAGATACGCAGTATTTT CASSGWVADTQYF
NA TRBJ2-4 NA TRBV19 TGTGCCACTACAGAGGCGGGACGGCATCTAGCCAAAAACATTCAGTACTTC CATTEAGRHLAKNIQYF
NA TRBJ1-6 NA TRBV7-8 TGTGCCAGCATGGCTCTCATTGGCGGCTCACCCCTCCACTTT CASMALIGGSPLHF
NA TRBJ2-7 NA TRBV6-6 TGTGCCAGCAGTTATGGCAGGTGGGACTACGAGCAGTACTTC CASSYGRWDYEQYF
NA TRBJ1-1 NA TRBV12-5 TGTGCTAGTGGTTTCGGCGGAATGAACACTGAAGCTTTCTTT CASGFGGMNTEAFF
NA TRBJ1-1 NA TRBV5-6 TGTGCCAGCAGCCCTAAAGGGGGGCTGAGTACTGAAGCTTTCTTT CASSPKGGLSTEAFF
TRBD1 TRBJ1-6 few TRBV6-6 TGTGCCAGCAGTTACGACAGGGCCGCCTCACCCCTCCACTTT CASSYDRAASPLHF
TRBD1 TRBJ2-1 NA TRBV2 TGTGCCAGCAGTGGTCGGACAGGGGGCCTCAATGAGCAGTTCTTC CASSGRTGGLNEQFF
NA TRBJ1-5 medium-sized TRBV28 TGTGCCAGCAGTCCCCCCTCCTGGACCCCTCGCAGGCAGCCCCAGCATTTT CASSPPSWTPRRQPQHF
NA TRBJ2-7 NA TRBV7-9 TGTGCCAGCAGCCGGACGCCTCTCGAGCAGTACTTC CASSRTPLEQYF
NA TRBJ1-5 NA TRBV19 TGTGCCAGTAGTATAGGGAGGGGGGGTCAGCCCCAGCATTTT CASSIGRGGQPQHF
NA TRBJ2-7 NA TRBV19 TGTGCCAGTAGTATAACTCCCGATACCGGCCTCTTCGAGCAGTACTTC CASSITPDTGLFEQYF
NA TRBJ2-3 NA TRBV6-6 TGTGCCAGCAGTTCGAGGGGTCCCGGGGCTACGCAGTATTTT CASSSRGPGATQYF
NA TRBJ1-2 NA TRBV19 TGTGCCAGTACCAGGGGAGCTAACTATGGCTACACCTTC CASTRGANYGYTF
NA TRBJ2-3 NA TRBV13 TGTGCCAGCAGCTTATCCTCAGGGAGTAGCACAGATACGCAGTATTTT CASSLSSGSSTDTQYF
NA TRBJ1-5 NA TRBV14 TGTGCCAGCAGCCAAGATCCCGGGCAGCGGCGCAATCAGCCCCAGCATTTT CASSQDPGQRRNQPQHF
TRBD1 TRBJ1-4 NA TRBV5-6 TGTGCCAGCAGATCTCGACAGGGAAGAGAAAAACTGTTTTTT CASRSRQGREKLFF
NA TRBJ2-2 NA TRBV4-1 TGCGCCAGCAGCCAAGGTACCAGGGGTGCCGGGGAGCTGTTTTTT CASSQGTRGAGELFF
NA TRBJ2-1 NA TRBV11-3 TGTGCCAGCAGCTCGTCCTTTGGGGCCGGCAATGAGCAGTTCTTC CASSSSFGAGNEQFF
TRBD1 TRBJ1-6 NA TRBV6-5 TGTGCCAGCAGCCAGGGGGCGCCAGGATCACCCCTCCACTTT CASSQGAPGSPLHF
NA TRBJ2-2 NA TRBV6-5 TGTGCCAGCAGGCAGGGGTGGATCACCGGGGAGCTGTTTTTT CASRQGWITGELFF
NA TRBJ2-7 NA TRBV2 TGTGCCAGCAGGATGGGTCCCTACGAGCAGTACTTC CASRMGPYEQYF
NA TRBJ2-7 NA TRBV21-1 TGTGCCAGCAGCAAAGGAGTACAGGGGTCTGGCGAGCAGTACTTC CASSKGVQGSGEQYF
TRBD1 TRBJ1-2 NA TRBV5-1 TGCGCCAGCAGCTTGGGGACAGGGCTGTCTTATGGCTACACCTTC CASSLGTGLSYGYTF
NA TRBJ1-5 NA TRBV18 TGTGCCAGCTCACCGGTTGGTAGGGGGTTTTATCAGCCCCAGCATTTT CASSPVGRGFYQPQHF
NA TRBJ1-5 few TRBV19 TGTGCCAGTAGTATAGATCGGGAGCAGCCCCAGCATTTT CASSIDREQPQHF
NA TRBJ2-1 few TRBV4-2 TGTGCCAGCAGCCAAGATATTCAGGGGAGCTCCTACAATGAGCAGTTCTTC CASSQDIQGSSYNEQFF
TRBD2 TRBJ2-1 NA TRBV10-2 TGCGCCAGCAGTGAGAGGGGCGGGGGGGCCGGTCCCTACAATGAGCAGTTCTTC CASSERGGGAGPYNEQFF
NA TRBJ2-1 NA TRBV30 TGTGCCTGGGGTAGCTTCCATGAGCAGTTCTTC CAWGSFHEQFF